Listed below are T cell receptor beta chains from one sample, sequenced in a study of shared clonotypes between healthy human individuals. Clones were sequenced by immunoSEQ multiplex PCR, and TCRdb holds only the in-frame ones, with some missing. Altogether 400,000 to 500,000 clones are present, around three quarters being singletons, with the ten largest covering about an eighth. Sequences were obtained from PBMCs. Receptor source: a woman between 40 and 55 years old in good health. Some clones in this sample may be carry-over from other donors' samples. Both conserved end residues are part of each CDR3. D genes are given only for firm matches. Not all rows give a size; the values are once, few, many and, for expanded clones, a class.

clone_size cdr3_length j_call d_call v_call cdr3_aa cdr3_nt
once 12 TRBJ2-7 NA TRBV29-1 CSVEGPPDEQYF TGCAGCGTTGAGGGGCCGCCCGACGAGCAGTACTTC
NA 16 TRBJ2-3 TRBD2 TRBV5-4 CASSLDLAGSTDTQYF TGTGCCAGCAGCTTAGACCTAGCGGGATCCACAGATACGCAGTATTTT
NA 14 TRBJ2-1 TRBD1 TRBV2 CASQTRDSNNEQFF TGTGCCAGCCAAACTCGGGACAGCAACAATGAGCAGTTCTTC
NA 14 TRBJ2-7 NA TRBV27 CASSPSGRVYEQYF TGTGCCAGCAGCCCCAGTGGCAGGGTCTACGAGCAGTACTTC
NA 12 TRBJ2-5 NA TRBV27 CASRGPGETQYF TGTGCCAGCAGGGGGCCTGGGGAGACCCAGTACTTC
NA 15 TRBJ1-5 NA TRBV6-5 CASSPTGNSNQPQHF TGTGCCAGCAGTCCGACCGGGAATAGCAATCAGCCCCAGCATTTT
NA 13 TRBJ1-5 NA TRBV19 CAIARGWRQPQHF TGTGCCATCGCCCGGGGGTGGCGGCAGCCCCAGCATTTT
NA 16 TRBJ2-7 TRBD1 TRBV27 CASRKDRGMGAYEQYF TGTGCCAGCAGGAAGGACAGGGGGATGGGGGCCTACGAGCAGTACTTC
NA 15 TRBJ2-1 TRBD2 TRBV27 CASSFSSGNINEQFF TGTGCCAGCAGTTTTTCTAGCGGGAACATAAATGAGCAGTTCTTC
many 16 TRBJ2-5 TRBD2 TRBV5-6 CASSSRLAGLAETQYF TGTGCCAGCAGCTCAAGACTAGCGGGACTGGCGGAGACCCAGTACTTC
NA 17 TRBJ1-1 NA TRBV19 CASSILDIANMNTEAFF TGTGCCAGTAGTATACTTGACATAGCCAACATGAACACTGAAGCTTTCTTT
NA 17 TRBJ2-1 TRBD2 TRBV7-8 CASNLGLAYDSYNEQFF TGTGCCAGCAATCTAGGACTAGCCTATGACTCCTACAATGAGCAGTTCTTC